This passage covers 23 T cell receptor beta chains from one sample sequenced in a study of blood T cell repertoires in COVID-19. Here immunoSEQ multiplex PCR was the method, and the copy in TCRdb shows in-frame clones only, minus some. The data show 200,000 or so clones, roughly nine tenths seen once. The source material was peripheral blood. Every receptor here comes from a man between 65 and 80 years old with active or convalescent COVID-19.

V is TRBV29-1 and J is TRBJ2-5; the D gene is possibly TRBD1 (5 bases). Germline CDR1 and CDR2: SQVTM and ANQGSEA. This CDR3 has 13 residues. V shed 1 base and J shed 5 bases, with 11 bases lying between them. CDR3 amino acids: CSVEGSPGETQYF. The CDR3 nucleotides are TGCAGCGTTGAAGGGTCGCCAGGGGAGACCCAGTACTTC.

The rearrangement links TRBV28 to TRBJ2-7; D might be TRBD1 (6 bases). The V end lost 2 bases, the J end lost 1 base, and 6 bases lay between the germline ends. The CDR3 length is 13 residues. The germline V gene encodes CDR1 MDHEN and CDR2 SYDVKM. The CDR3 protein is CASSLQGSYEQYF. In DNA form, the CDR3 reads TGTGCCAGCAGTTTACAGGGGTCCTACGAGCAGTACTTC.

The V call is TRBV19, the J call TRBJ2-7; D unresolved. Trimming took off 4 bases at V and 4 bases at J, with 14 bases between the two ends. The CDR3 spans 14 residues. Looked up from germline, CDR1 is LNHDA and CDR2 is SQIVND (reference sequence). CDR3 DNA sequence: TGTGCCAGTAGTAACCCGGGTCGAGGTTACGAGCAGTACTTC. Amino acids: CASSNPGRGYEQYF. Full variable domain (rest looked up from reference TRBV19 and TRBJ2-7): DGGITQSPKYLFRKEGQNVTLSCEQNLNHDAMYWYRQDPGQGLRLIYYSQIVNDFQKGDIAEGYSVSREKKESFPLTVTSAQKNPTAFYLCASSNPGRGYEQYFGPGTRLTVT.

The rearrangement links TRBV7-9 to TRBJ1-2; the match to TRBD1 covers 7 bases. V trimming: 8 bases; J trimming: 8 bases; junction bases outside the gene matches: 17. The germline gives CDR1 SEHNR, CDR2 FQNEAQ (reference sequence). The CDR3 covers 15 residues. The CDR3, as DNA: TGTGCCAGCCGCTCTCGGCTGGCAGGGGGGAGCGGCTACACCTTC. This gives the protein CASRSRLAGGSGYTF.

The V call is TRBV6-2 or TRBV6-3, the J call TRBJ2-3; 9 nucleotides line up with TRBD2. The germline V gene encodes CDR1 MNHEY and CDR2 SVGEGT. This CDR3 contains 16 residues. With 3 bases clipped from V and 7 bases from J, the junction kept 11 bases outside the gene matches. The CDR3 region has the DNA TGTGCCAGCAGTTATCCTAGCGGGACAGTCCGGAATACGCAGTATTTT. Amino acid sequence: CASSYPSGTVRNTQYF.

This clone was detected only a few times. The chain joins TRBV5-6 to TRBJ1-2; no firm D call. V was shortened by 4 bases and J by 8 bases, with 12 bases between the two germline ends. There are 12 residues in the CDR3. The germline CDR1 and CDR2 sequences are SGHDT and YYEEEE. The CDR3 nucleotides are TGTGCCAGCAGCCGAGGTCCTGGAGGCTACACCTTC. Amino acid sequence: CASSRGPGGYTF. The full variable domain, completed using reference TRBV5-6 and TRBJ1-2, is DAGVTQSPTHLIKTRGQQVTLRCSPKSGHDTVSWYQQALGQGPQFIFQYYEEEERQRGNFPDRFSGHQFPNYSSELNVNALLLGDSALYLCASSRGPGGYTFGSGTRLTVV.

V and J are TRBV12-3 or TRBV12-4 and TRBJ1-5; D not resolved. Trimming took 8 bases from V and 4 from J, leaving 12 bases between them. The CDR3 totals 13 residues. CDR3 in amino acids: CASRETGNQPQHF. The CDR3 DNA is TGTGCCAGCCGGGAAACGGGAAATCAGCCCCAGCATTTT.

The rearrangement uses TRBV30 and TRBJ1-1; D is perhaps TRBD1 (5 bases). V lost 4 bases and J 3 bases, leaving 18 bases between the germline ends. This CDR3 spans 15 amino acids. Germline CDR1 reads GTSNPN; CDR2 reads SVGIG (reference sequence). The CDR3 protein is CAWNTGGGADTEAFF. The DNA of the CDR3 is TGTGCCTGGAATACAGGAGGAGGGGCGGACACTGAAGCTTTCTTT.

The CDR3 protein is CASRGSSGRVDEQFF. DNA of the CDR3: TGTGCCAGCAGGGGATCTAGCGGGAGGGTCGATGAGCAGTTCTTC. The chain combines TRBV28 with TRBJ2-1; 12 nucleotides align to TRBD2. The germline gives CDR1 MDHEN, CDR2 SYDVKM. There are 15 residues in the CDR3. Trimming cost V 6 bases and J 8 bases; bases outside gene matches: 8.

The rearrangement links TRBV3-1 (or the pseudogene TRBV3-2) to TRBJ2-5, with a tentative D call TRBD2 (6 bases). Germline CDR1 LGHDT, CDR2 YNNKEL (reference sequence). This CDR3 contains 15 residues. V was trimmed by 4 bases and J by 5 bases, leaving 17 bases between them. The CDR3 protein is CASSLRGGPSETQYF. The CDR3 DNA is TGTGCCAGCAGCCTCCGCGGAGGGCCGAGTGAGACCCAGTACTTC.

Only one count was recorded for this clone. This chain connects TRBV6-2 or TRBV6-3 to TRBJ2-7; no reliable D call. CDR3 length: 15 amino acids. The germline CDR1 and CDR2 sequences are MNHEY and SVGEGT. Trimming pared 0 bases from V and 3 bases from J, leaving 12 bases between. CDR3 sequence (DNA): TGTGCCAGCAGTTACTCGATTGCGACTCGCTACGAGCAGTACTTC. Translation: CASSYSIATRYEQYF.

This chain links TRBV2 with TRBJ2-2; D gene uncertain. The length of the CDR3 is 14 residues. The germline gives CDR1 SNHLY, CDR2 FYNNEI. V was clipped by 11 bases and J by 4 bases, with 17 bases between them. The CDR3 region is CASSRSGGTGELFF. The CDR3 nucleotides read TGTGCCTCCTCGAGATCAGGTGGCACCGGGGAGCTGTTTTTT.

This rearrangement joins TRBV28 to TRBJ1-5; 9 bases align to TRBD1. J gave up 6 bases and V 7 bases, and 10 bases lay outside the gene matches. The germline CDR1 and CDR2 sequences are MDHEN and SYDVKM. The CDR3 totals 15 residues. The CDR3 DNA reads TGTGCCAGCAACATCCGGGACAGGGATCGTCAGCCCCAGCATTTT. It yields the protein CASNIRDRDRQPQHF.

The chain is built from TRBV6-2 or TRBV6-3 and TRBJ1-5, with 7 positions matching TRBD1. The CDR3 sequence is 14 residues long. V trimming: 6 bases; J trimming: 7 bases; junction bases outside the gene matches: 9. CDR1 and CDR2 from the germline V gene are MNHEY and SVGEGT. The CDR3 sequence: CASSGGTDRQPQHF. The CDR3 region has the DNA TGTGCCAGCAGCGGTGGGACAGATCGACAGCCCCAGCATTTT.

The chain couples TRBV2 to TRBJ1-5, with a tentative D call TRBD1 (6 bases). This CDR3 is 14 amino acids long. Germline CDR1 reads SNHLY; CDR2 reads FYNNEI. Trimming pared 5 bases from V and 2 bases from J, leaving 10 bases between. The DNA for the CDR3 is TGTGCCAGCAGTTACAGGGCCGGCAATCAGCCCCAGCATTTT. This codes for CASSYRAGNQPQHF.

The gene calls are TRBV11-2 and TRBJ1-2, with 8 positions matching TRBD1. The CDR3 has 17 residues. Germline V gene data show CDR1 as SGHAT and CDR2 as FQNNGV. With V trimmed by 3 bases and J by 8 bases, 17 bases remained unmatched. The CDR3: CASSFQTGAGRRGGYTF. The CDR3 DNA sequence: TGTGCCAGCAGCTTCCAGACAGGGGCCGGTCGGCGGGGAGGCTACACCTTC. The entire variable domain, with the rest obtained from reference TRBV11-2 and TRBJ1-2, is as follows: EAGVAQSPRYKIIEKRQSVAFWCNPISGHATLYWYQQILGQGPKLLIQFQNNGVVDDSQLPKDRFSAERLKGVDSTLKIQPAKLEDSAVYLCASSFQTGAGRRGGYTFGSGTRLTVV.

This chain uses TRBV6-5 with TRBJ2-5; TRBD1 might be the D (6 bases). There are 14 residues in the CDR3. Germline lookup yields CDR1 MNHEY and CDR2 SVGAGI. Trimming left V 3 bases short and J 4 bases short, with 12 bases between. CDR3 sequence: CASSYGPRGETQYF. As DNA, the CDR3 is TGTGCCAGCAGTTATGGCCCCAGGGGAGAGACCCAGTACTTC.

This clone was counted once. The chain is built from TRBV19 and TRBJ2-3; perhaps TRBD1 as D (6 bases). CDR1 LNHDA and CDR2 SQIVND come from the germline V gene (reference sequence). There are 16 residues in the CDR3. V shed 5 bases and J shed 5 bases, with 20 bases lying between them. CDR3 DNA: TGTGCCAGTAGTCCCAGAGGGGGAGTGGTAAGAGATACGCAGTATTTT. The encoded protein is CASSPRGGVVRDTQYF.

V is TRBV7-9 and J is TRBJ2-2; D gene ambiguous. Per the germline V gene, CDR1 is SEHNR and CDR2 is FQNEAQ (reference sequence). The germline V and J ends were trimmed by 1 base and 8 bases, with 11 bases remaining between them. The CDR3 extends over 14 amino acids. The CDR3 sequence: CASSLDAAAGELFF. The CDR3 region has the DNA TGTGCCAGCAGCTTAGATGCGGCCGCAGGGGAGCTGTTTTTT.

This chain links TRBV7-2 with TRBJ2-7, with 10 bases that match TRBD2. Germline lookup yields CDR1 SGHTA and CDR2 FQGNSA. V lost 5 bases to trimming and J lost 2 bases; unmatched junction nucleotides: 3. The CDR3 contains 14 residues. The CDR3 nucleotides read TGTGCCAGCAGCGGGAGCGGGGGGGCCTACGAGCAGTACTTC. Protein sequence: CASSGSGGAYEQYF.

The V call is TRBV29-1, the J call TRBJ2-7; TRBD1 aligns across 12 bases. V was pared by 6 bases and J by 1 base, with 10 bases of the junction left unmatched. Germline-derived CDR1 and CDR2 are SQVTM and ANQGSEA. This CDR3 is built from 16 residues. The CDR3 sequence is CSVGDRGLGGSYEQYF. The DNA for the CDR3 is TGCAGCGTGGGGGACAGGGGGCTCGGGGGTTCCTACGAGCAGTACTTC.

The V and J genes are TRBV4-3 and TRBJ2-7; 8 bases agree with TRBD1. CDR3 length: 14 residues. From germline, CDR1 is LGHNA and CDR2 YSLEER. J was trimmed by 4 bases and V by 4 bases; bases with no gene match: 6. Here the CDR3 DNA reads TGCGCCAGCAGCCCGTACAGGGGGGCTTACGAGCAGTACTTC. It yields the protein CASSPYRGAYEQYF.

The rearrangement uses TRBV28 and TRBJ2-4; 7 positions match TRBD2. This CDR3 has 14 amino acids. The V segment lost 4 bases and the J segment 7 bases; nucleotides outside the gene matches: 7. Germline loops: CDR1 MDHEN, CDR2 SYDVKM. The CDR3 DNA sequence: TGTGCCAGCAGTTCGGGGGAGGGCGGGAACATTCAGTACTTC. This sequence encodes CASSSGEGGNIQYF. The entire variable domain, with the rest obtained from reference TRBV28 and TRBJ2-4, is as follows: DVKVTQSSRYLVKRTGEKVFLECVQDMDHENMFWYRQDPGLGLRLIYFSYDVKMKEKGDIPEGYSVSREKKERFSLILESASTNQTSMYLCASSSGEGGNIQYFGAGTRLSVL.